This T cell receptor beta chain derives from a study of yellow fever vaccine responses in identical twins. From the RT-PCR reads, TCRdb called clonotypes with MiXCR, one entry per CDR3 protein. Of thousands of distinct CDR3 sequences detected, approximately 80% appear once; the ten largest clones hold over 2.5%. Looked up from germline, CDR1 is SQVTM and CDR2 is ANQGSEA. V was trimmed by 6 bases and J by 4 bases, leaving 9 bases between them. The CDR3 is 12 residues long. Overall study findings and caveats: Reportedly, the T cell response mounted by twins to vaccine seemed partly convergent, partly personalized.

To note about this clonotype: Its matching antigen is unknown.

The sample was T cells from blood (PBMCs), unsorted or a sorted subset (not recorded which), taken before or after yellow fever vaccination (not recorded which). This chain joins TRBV29-1 and TRBJ2-2; the D gene is possibly TRBD2 (6 bases). The receptor's source is a woman between 18 and 29 years old who received the yellow fever vaccine. The CDR3 is CSVGGATGELFF. The CDR3 DNA reads as TGCAGCGTCGGGGGAGCCACCGGGGAGCTGTTTTTT.